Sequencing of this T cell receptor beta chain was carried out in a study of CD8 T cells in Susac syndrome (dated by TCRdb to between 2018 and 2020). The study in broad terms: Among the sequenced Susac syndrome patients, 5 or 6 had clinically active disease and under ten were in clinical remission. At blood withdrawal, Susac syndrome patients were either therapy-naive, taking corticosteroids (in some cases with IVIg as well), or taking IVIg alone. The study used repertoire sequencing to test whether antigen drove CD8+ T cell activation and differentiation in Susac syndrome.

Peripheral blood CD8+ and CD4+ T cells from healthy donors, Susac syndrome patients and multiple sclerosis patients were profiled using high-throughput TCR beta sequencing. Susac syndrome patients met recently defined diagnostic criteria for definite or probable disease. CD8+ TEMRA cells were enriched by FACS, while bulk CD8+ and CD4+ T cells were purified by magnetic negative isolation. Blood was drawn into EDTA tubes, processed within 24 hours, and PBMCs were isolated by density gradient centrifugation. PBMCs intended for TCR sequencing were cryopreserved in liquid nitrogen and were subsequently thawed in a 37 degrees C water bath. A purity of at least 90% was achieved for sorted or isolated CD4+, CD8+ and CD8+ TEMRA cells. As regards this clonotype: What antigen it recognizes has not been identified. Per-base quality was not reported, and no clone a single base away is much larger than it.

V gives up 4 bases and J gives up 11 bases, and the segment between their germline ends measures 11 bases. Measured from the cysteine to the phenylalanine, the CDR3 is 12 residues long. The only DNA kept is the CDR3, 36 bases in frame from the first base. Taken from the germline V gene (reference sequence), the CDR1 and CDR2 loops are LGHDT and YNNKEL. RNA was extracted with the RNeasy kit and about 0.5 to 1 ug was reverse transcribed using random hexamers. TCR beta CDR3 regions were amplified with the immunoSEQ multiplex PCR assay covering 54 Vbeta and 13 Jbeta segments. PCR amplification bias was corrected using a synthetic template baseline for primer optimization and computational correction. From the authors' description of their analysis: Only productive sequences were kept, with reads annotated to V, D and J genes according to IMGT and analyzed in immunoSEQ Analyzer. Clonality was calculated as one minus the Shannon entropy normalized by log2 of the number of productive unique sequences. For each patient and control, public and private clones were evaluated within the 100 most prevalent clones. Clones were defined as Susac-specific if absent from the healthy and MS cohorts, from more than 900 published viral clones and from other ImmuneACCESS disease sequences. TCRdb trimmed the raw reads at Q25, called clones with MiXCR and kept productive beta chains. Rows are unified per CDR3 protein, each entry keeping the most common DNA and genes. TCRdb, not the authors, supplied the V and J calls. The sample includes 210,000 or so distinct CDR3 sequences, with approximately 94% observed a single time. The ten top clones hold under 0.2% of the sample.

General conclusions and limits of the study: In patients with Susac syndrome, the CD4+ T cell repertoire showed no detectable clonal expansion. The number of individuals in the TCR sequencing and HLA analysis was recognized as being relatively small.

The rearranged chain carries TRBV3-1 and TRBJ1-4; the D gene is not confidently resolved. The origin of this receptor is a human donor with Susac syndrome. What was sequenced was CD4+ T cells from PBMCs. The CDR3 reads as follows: CASSPQRRKLFF. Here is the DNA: TGTGCCAGCAGCCCACAGCGTCGGAAACTGTTTTTT.